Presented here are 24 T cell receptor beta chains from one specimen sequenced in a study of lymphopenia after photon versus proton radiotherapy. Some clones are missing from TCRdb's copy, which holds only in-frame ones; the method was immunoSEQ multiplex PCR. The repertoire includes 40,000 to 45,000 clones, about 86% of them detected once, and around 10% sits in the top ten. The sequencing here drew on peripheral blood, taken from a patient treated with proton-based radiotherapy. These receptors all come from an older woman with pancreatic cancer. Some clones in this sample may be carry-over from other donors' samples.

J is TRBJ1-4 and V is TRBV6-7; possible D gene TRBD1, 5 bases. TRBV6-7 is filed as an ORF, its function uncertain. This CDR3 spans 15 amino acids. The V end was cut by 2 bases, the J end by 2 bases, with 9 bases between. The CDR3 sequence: CASSYPPGTNEKLFF. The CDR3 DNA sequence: TGTGCCAGCAGTTACCCCCCAGGGACTAATGAAAAACTGTTTTTT.

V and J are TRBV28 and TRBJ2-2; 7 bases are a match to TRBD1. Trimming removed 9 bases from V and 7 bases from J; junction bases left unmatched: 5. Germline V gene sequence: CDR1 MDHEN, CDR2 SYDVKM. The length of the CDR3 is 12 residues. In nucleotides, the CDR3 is TGTGCCAGTGACAGGGAGAACGGGGAGCTGTTTTTT. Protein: CASDRENGELFF.

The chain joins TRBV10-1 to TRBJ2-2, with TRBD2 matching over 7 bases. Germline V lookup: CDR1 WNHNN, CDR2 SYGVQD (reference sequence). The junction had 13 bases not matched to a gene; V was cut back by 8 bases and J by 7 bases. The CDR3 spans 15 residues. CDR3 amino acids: CASPFAERENGELFF. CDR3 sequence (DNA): TGCGCCAGCCCTTTTGCGGAGCGGGAAAACGGGGAGCTGTTTTTT.

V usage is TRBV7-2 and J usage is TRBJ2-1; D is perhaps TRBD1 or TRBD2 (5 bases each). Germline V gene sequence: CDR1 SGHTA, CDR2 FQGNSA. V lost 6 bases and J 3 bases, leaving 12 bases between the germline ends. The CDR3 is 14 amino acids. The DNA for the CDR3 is TGTGCCAGCAGACCCCGGGACGGCTACAATGAGCAGTTCTTC. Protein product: CASRPRDGYNEQFF. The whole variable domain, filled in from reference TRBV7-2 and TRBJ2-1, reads GAGVSQSPSNKVTEKGKDVELRCDPISGHTALYWYRQSLGQGLEFLIYFQGNSAPDKSGLPSDRFSAERTGGSVSTLTIQRTQQEDSAVYLCASRPRDGYNEQFFGPGTRLTVL.

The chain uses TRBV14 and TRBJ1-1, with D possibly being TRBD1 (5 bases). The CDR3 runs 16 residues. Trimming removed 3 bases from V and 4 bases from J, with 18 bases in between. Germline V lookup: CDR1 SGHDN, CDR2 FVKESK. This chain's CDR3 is CASSHFVPGRVTEAFF. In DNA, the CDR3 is TGTGCCAGCAGCCACTTCGTCCCAGGGCGAGTCACTGAAGCTTTCTTT.

The CDR3 nucleotides read TGTGCCAGCAGCCGCCCGACAGAGGGTGAAGCTTTCTTT. This encodes CASSRPTEGEAFF. This chain uses TRBV6-6 with TRBJ1-1; D may be TRBD1 (5 bases). Trimming cost V 6 bases and J 7 bases, with 15 bases left between them. This CDR3 is 13 amino acids long. The germline gives CDR1 MNHNY, CDR2 SVGAGI (reference sequence).

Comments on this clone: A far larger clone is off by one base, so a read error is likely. The chain's CDR3 is CTSSTRTEGTEAFF. The DNA of the CDR3 is TGCACCAGCAGCACTCGGACAGAGGGGACTGAAGCTTTCTTT. The gene calls are TRBV1 and TRBJ1-1; TRBD1 was called by the table and not checked on the DNA. TRBV1 is reported as a pseudogene. The CDR3 is made up of 14 amino acids.

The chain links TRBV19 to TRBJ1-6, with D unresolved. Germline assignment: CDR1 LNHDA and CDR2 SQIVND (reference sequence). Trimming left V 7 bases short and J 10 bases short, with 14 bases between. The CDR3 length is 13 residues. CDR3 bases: TGTGCCAGTAAGTGGGCCCCTGACTCACCCCTCCACTTT. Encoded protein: CASKWAPDSPLHF.

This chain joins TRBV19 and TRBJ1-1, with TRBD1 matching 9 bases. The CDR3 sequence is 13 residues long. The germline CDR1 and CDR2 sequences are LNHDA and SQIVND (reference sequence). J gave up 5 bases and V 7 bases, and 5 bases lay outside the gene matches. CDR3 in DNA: TGTGCCAGTATTGGACAGGGGAAGACTGAAGCTTTCTTT. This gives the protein CASIGQGKTEAFF.

CDR3 loop: CASSLVQGRPEQFF. The CDR3 nucleotides are TGTGCCAGCAGTTTAGTGCAGGGGCGCCCAGAGCAGTTCTTC. The V call is TRBV28, the J call TRBJ2-1; D possibly corresponds to TRBD1 (6 bases). The CDR3 consists of 14 residues. Germline-derived CDR1 and CDR2 are MDHEN and SYDVKM. Trimming took 2 bases from V and 10 from J, leaving 15 bases between them. Complete variable domain (other parts from reference TRBV28 and TRBJ2-1): DVKVTQSSRYLVKRTGEKVFLECVQDMDHENMFWYRQDPGLGLRLIYFSYDVKMKEKGDIPEGYSVSREKKERFSLILESASTNQTSMYLCASSLVQGRPEQFFGPGTRLTVL.

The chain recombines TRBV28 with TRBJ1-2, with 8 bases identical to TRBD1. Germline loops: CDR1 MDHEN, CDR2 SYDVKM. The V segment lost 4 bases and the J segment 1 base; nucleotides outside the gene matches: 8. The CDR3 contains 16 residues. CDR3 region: CASSSGQGSGNYGYTF. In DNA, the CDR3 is TGTGCCAGCAGTTCCGGACAGGGTAGTGGTAACTATGGCTACACCTTC.

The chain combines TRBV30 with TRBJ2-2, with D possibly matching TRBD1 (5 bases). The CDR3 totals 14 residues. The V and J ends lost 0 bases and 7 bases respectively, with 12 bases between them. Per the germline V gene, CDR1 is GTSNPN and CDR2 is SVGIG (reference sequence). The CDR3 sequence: CAWSVGVGDGELFF. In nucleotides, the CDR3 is TGTGCCTGGAGTGTAGGGGTAGGGGACGGGGAGCTGTTTTTT.

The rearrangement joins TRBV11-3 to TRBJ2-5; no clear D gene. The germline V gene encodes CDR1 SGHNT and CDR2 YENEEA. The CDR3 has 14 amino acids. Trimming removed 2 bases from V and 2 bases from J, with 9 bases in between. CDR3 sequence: CASSLYGTQETQYF. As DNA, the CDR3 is TGTGCCAGCAGCTTATACGGAACACAAGAGACCCAGTACTTC.

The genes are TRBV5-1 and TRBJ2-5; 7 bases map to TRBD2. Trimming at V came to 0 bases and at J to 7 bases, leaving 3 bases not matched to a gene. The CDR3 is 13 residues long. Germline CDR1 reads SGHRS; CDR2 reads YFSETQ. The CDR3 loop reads CASSLGLAGTQYF. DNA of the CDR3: TGCGCCAGCAGCTTGGGACTAGCTGGGACCCAGTACTTC.

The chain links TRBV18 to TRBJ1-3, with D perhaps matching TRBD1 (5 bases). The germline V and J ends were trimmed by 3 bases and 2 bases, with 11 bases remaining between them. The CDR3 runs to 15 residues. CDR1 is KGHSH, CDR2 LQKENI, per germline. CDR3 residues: CASSPGASTGNTIYF. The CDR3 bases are TGTGCCAGCTCACCTGGGGCTTCAACTGGAAACACCATATATTTT.

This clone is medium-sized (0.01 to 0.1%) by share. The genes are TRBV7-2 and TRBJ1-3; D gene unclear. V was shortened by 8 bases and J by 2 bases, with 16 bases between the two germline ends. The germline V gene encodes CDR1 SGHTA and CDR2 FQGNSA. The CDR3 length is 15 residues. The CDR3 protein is CASGYRVFAGNTIYF. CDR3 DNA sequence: TGTGCCAGCGGCTATCGGGTATTCGCTGGAAACACCATATATTTT.

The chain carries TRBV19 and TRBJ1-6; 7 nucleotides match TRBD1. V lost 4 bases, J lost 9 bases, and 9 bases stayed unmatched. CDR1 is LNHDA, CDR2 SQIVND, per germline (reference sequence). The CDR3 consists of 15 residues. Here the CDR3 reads CASSNAQGVTSPLHF. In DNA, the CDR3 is TGTGCCAGTAGTAACGCCCAGGGGGTTACTTCACCCCTCCACTTT.

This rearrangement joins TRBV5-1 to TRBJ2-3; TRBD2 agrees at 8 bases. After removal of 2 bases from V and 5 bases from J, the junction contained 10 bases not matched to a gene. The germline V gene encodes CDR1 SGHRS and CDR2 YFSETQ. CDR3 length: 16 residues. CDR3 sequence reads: CASSLRAGGYKDTQYF. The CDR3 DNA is TGCGCCAGCAGCTTAAGGGCGGGAGGATATAAAGATACGCAGTATTTT.

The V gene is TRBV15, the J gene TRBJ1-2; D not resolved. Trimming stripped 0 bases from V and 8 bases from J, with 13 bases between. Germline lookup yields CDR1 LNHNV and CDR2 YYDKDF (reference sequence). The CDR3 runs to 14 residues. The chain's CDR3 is CATSRDPREGGYTF. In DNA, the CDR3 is TGTGCCACCAGCAGAGATCCAAGGGAGGGCGGCTACACCTTC.

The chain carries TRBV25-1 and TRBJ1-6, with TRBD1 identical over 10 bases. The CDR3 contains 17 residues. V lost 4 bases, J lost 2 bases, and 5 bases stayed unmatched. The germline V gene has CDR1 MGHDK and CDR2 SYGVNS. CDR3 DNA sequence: TGTGCCAGCAGTGGCGGGACAGGGGTTACCTATAATTCACCCCTCCACTTT. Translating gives CASSGGTGVTYNSPLHF.

CDR3 DNA sequence: TGTGCCTGGAGCGGGACAGGAGGAAACACCATATATTTT. Translated, it gives CAWSGTGGNTIYF. This chain uses TRBV30 with TRBJ1-3; TRBD1 matches at 8 bases. The trim removed 3 bases at V and 4 bases at J, leaving 2 bases unmatched. This CDR3 is built from 13 residues. Per germline, CDR1 GTSNPN and CDR2 SVGIG (reference sequence).

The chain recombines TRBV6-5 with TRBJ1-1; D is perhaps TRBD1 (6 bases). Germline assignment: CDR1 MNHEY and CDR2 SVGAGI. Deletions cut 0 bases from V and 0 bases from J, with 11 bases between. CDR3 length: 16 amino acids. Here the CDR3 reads CASSYSRQAMNTEAFF. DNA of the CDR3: TGTGCCAGCAGTTACTCCCGACAGGCGATGAACACTGAAGCTTTCTTT.

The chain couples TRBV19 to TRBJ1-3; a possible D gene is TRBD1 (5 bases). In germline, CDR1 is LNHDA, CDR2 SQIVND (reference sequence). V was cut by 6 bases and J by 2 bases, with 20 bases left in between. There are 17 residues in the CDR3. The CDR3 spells CASSQLGLGTAGNTIYF. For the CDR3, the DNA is TGTGCCAGTAGCCAGCTGGGTCTAGGGACGGCTGGAAACACCATATATTTT.

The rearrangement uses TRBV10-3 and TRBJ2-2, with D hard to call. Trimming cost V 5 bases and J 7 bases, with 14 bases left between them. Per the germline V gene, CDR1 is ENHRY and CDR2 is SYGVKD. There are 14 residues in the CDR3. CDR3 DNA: TGTGCCATCAGTCTGTCTAGAAGTGGCGGGGAGCTGTTTTTT. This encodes CAISLSRSGGELFF.